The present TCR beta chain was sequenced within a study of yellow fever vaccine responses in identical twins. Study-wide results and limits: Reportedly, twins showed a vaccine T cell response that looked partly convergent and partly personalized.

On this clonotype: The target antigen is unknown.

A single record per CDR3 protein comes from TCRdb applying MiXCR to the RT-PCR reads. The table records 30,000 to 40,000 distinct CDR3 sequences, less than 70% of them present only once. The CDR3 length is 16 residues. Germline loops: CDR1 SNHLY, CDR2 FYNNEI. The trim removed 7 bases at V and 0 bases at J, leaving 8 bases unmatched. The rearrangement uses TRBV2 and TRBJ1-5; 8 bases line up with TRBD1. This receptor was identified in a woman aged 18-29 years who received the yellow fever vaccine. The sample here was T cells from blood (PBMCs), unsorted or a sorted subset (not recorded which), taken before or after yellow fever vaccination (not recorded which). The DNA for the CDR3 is TGTGCCAGCAAGGGACAGGCTTCCTATAGCAATCAGCCCCAGCATTTT. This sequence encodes CASKGQASYSNQPQHF. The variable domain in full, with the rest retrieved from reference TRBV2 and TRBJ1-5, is EPEVTQTPSHQVTQMGQEVILRCVPISNHLYFYWYRQILGQKVEFLVSFYNNEISEKSEIFDDQFSVERPDGSNFTLKIRSTKLEDSAMYFCASKGQASYSNQPQHFGDGTRLSIL.